The clone carrying this T cell receptor (beta chain) occurred many times. CDR1 KGHDR and CDR2 SFDVKD come from the germline V gene. J was trimmed by 5 bases and V by 4 bases; bases with no gene match: 15. There are 17 residues in the CDR3. Time point: persistent/refractory GD, antithyroid drugs over 5 years with positive TRAb. The TCR library was made from RNA that had been extracted from PBMCs in TRIzol. The sample is drawn from a study of regulatory T cells in long-lasting Graves disease. Building the TCR beta libraries relied on iRepertoire HTBI primers, and CDR3 regions underwent Arm-PCR. TCRdb reanalysed the multiplex PCR reads using MiXCR and keeps one entry per CDR3 protein. Here the sample spans 420,000 or so distinct CDR3 sequences, around 24% being singletons.

The source of this sequence is a female donor with Graves disease. Specimen: peripheral blood mononuclear cells (PBMCs), collected when the disease was refractory, from a patient treated with antithyroid drugs. The gene calls are TRBV24-1 and TRBJ2-5; 7 bases are a match to TRBD2. The CDR3 protein is CATSDLGLGEVIETQYF. CDR3 bases: TGTGCCACCAGTGACCTCGGACTAGGCGAGGTCATTGAGACCCAGTACTTC.